This TCR beta chain was captured by sequencing in a study of vaccination effects on CD4 cells after COVID-19. Antigen-specific CD4+ T cell clonotypes were called by their expansion after viral peptide-pool culture in ViraFEST. Cells that had been cultured for ten to eleven days were the source of isolated CD4+ T cells. None of these healthy vaccinees had been infected with SARS-CoV-2 before vaccination. Profiling relied on immunoSEQ multiplex PCR, and the TCRdb table lists in-frame clones only, not all of them. The table lists some 24,000 clones, roughly 70% of them singletons. About this clone: Its antigen is currently unknown.

The V gene's germline CDR1 is KGHSH and CDR2 LQKENI. With V trimmed by 5 bases and J by 6 bases, 12 bases remained unmatched. This CDR3 has 16 residues. The receptor was derived from a human donor who received a COVID-19 vaccine. The chain couples TRBV18 to TRBJ2-1; 8 nucleotides match TRBD1. The sequenced sample was CD4+ T cells from PBMCs cultured with HCoV-NL63 spike peptides, obtained before COVID-19 vaccination. DNA for the CDR3: TGTGCCAGCTCAAATCAATTTTTAACAGGGGGCAATGAGCAGTTCTTC. This sequence encodes CASSNQFLTGGNEQFF.